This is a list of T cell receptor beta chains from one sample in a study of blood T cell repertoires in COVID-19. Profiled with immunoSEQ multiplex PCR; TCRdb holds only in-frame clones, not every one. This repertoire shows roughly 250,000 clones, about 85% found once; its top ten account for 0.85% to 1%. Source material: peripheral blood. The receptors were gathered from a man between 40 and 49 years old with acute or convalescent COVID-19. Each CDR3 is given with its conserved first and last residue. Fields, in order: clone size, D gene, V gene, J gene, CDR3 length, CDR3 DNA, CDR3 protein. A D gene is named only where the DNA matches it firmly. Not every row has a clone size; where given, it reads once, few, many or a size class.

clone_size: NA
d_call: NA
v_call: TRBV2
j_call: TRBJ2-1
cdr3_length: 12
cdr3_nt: TGTGCCAGCAGTGACGACCGGGGAACGTGGGTCTTC
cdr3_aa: CASSDDRGTWVF

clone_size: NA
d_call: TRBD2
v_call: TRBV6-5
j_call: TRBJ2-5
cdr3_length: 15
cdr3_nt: TGTGCCAGCAATATCCGGGCGGGGAGGGTGGAGACCCAGTACTTC
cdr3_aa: CASNIRAGRVETQYF

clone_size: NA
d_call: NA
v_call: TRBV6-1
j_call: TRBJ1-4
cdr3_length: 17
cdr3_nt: TGTGCCAGCAGTGAACGCCTTGGCACCCCAACTAATGAAAAACTGTTTTTT
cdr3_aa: CASSERLGTPTNEKLFF

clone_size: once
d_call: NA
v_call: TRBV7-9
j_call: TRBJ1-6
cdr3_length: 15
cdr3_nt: TGTGCCAGCGGTCCACAGGGTTTACTTAATTCACCCCTCCACTTT
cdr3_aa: CASGPQGLLNSPLHF

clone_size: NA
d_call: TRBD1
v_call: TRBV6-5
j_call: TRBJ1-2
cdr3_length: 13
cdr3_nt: TGTGCCAGCAGAGCGACAGGGGGCTATGGCTACACCTTC
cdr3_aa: CASRATGGYGYTF

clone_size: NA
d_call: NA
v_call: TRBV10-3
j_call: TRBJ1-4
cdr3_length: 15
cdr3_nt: TGTGCCATCAGGCCCGGGTCTGCAAACGGGGAAAAACTGTTTTTT
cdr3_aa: CAIRPGSANGEKLFF

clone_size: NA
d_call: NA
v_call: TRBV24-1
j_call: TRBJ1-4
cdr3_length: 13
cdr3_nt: TGTGCCACCGGAGACGGGAATAATGAAAAACTGTTTTTT
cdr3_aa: CATGDGNNEKLFF

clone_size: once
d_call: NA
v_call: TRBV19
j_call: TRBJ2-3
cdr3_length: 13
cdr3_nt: TGTGCCAGTAGTATACGTCGCACAGATACGCAGTATTTT
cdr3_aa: CASSIRRTDTQYF

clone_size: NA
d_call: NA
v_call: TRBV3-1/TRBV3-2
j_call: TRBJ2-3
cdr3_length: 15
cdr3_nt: TGTGCCAGCAGCCCCTTTGGCAGGGGCTCAGATACGCAGTATTTT
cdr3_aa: CASSPFGRGSDTQYF

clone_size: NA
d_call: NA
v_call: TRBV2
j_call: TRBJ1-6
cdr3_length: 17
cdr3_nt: TGTGCCAGCACTGAGAGGGGGAGGGGAAACTATAATTCACCCCTCCACTTT
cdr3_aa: CASTERGRGNYNSPLHF

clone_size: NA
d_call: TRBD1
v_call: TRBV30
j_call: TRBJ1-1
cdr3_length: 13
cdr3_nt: TGTGCCTGGACCACAGGGGGGAACACTGAAGCTTTCTTT
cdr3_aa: CAWTTGGNTEAFF

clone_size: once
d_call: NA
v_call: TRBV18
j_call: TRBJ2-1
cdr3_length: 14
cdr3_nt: TGTGCCAGCTCCTCTACGTACAGGGACAATGAGCAGTTCTTC
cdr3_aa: CASSSTYRDNEQFF

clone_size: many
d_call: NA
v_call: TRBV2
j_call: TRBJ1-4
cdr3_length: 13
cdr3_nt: TGTGCCAGCAGAGCGGGTCCCGGGGAAAAACTGTTTTTT
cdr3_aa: CASRAGPGEKLFF

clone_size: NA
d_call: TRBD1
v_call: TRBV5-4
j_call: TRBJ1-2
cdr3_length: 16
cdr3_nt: TGTGCCAGCAGCCCAGTCACGGGACAGGGGAGTTTGAGCTACACCTTC
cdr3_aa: CASSPVTGQGSLSYTF

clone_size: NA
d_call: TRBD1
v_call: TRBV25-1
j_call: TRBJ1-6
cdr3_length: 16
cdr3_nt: TGTGCCAGCAGTAAGCGGGGACAGGGAAGTAGTTCACCCCTCCACTTT
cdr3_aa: CASSKRGQGSSSPLHF

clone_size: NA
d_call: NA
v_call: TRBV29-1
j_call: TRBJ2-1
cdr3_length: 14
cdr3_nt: TGCAGCGTTGTACTAGACCTCTCCTACAATGAGCAGTTCTTC
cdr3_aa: CSVVLDLSYNEQFF

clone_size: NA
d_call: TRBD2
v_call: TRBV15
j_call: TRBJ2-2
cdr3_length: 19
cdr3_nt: TGTGCCACCAGCGCCCAGAGAGCGGGGGGCCCCGGGGGGACCGGGGAGCTGTTTTTT
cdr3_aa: CATSAQRAGGPGGTGELFF

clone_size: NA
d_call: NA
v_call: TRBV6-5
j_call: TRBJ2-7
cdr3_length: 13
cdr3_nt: TGTGCCACCTCCGGGTCAGACTACTACGAGCAGTACTTC
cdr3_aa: CATSGSDYYEQYF

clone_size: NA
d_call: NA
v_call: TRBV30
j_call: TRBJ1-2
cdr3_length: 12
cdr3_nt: TGTGCTCCCGGGACAAATAACTATGGCTACACCTTC
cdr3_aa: CAPGTNNYGYTF

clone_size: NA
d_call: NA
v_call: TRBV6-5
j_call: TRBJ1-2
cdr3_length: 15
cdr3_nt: TGTGCCACCACGTCCGGGAACAGCCATAACTATGGCTACACCTTC
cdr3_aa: CATTSGNSHNYGYTF

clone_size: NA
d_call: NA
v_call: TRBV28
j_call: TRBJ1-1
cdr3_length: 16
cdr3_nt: TGTGCCAGCAGGAAAACCGGTCCGGGAATGAACACTGAAGCTTTCTTT
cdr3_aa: CASRKTGPGMNTEAFF

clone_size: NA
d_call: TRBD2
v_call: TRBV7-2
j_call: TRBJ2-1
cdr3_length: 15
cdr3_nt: TGTGCCAGCAGCCTCAGCCAGCGGGGTGTGAGTGAGCAGTTCTTC
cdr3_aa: CASSLSQRGVSEQFF

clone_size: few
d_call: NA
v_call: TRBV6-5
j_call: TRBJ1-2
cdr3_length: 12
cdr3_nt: TGTGCCAGCAGTCTCGGGGGCTATGGCTACACCTTC
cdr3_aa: CASSLGGYGYTF

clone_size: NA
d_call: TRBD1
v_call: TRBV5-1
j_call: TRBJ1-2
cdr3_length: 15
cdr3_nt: TGCGCCAGCAGCTCCGACAGGGGGCCGACCTATGGCTACACCTTC
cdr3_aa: CASSSDRGPTYGYTF

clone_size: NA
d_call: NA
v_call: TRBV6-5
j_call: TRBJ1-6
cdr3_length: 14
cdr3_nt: TGTGCCAGCACTTCATCAGGGTATAATTCACCCCTCCACTTT
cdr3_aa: CASTSSGYNSPLHF

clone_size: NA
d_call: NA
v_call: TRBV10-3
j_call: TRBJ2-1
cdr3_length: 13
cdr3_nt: TGTGCCATCAGTAAGACAGGCTCCAATGAGCAGTTCTTC
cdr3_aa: CAISKTGSNEQFF

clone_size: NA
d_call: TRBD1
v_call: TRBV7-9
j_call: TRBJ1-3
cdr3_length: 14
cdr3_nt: TGTGCCAGCAGCTCCCCGGGACAGGCGAACACCATATATTTT
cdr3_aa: CASSSPGQANTIYF

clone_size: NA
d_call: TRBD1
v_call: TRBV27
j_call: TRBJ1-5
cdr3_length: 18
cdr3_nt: TGTGCCAGCAGTTTAAGTTGGCGACAGGGCCGAGAGAATCAGCCCCAGCATTTT
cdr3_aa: CASSLSWRQGRENQPQHF

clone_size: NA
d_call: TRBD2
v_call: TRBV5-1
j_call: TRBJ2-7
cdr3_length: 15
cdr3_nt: TGCGCCAGCAGCCTCCCCCGGGGGGACTCCTACGAGCAGTACTTC
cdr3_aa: CASSLPRGDSYEQYF

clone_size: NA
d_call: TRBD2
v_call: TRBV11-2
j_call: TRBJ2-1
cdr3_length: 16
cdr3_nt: TGTGCCAGCAGCTTAGTGCGGGGGATGATTCCAAATGAGCAGTTCTTC
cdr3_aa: CASSLVRGMIPNEQFF

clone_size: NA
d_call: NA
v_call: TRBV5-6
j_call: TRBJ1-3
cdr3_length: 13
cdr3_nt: TGTGCCAGCAGCTCCCTACCCGGAAACACCATATATTTT
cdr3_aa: CASSSLPGNTIYF

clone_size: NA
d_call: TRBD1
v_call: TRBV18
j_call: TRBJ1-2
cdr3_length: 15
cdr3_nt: TGTGCCAGCTCACTGTCTCGGACAGGGGGCTATGGCTACACCTTC
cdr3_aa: CASSLSRTGGYGYTF

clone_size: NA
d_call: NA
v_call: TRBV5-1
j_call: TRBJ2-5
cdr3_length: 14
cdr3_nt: TGCGCCAGCAGCGGAGGGGGCTCCTATGAGACCCAGTACTTC
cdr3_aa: CASSGGGSYETQYF

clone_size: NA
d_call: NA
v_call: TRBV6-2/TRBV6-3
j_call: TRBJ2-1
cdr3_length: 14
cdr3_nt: TGTGCCAGCAGCAAAACCGGGACAAACAATGAGCAGTTCTTC
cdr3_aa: CASSKTGTNNEQFF

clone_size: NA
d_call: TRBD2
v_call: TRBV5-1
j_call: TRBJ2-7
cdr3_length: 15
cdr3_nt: TGCGCCAGCAGCCGGACTAGCGGGGGCCTCTACGAGCAGTACTTC
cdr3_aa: CASSRTSGGLYEQYF

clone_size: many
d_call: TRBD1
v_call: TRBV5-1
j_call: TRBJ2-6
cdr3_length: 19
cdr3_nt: TGCGCCAGCAGCTCCACGAGACAGGGGGCTTTAACTGGGGCCAACGTCCTGACTTTC
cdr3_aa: CASSSTRQGALTGANVLTF

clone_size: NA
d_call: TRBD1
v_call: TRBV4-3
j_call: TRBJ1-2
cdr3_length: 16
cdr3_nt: TGCGCCAGCAGCCAAGGCCGGACAGGGACCCGAAGTGGCTACACCTTC
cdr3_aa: CASSQGRTGTRSGYTF

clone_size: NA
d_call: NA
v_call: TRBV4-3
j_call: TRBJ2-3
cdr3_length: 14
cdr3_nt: TGCGCCAGCAGCCAAGAAGCGACTACCTTCACGCAGTATTTT
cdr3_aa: CASSQEATTFTQYF

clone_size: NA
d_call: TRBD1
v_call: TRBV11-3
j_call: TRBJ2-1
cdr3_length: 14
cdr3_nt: TGTGCCAGCAGCTTAGGGACAGGGGGCTATGAGCAGTTCTTC
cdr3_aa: CASSLGTGGYEQFF

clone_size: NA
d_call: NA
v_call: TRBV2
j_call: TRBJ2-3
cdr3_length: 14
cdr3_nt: TGTGCCAGCAGTGTAGGACTAACGACAGATACGCAGTATTTT
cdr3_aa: CASSVGLTTDTQYF

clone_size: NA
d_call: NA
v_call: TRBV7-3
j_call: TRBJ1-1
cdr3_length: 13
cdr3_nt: TGTGCCAGCAGCCAGGCCCTGAACACTGAAGCTTTCTTT
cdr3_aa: CASSQALNTEAFF

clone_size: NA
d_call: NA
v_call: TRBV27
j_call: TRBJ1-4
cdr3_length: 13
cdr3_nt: TGTGCCAGCAAAGGAGGCCATAGTGAAAAACTGTTTTTT
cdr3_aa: CASKGGHSEKLFF

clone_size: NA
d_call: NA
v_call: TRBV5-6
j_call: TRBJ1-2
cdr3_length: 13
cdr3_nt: TGTGCCAGCAGCTCGGACTGGGCGGCTGGCTACACCTTC
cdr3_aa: CASSSDWAAGYTF

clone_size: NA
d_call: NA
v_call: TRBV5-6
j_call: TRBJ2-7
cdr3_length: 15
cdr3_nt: TGTGCCAGCAGCTTGTTGGGGCCCCAAACCTACGAGCAGTACTTC
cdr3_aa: CASSLLGPQTYEQYF

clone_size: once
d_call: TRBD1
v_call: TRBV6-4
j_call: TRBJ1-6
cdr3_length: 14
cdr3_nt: TGTGCCAGCAGTGAAGACAGGGAAGGCTCACCCCTCCACTTT
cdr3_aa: CASSEDREGSPLHF

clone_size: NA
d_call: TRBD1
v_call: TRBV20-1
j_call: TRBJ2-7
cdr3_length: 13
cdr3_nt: TGCAGTGCTAGTAAGGGGACAGGGGCCGAGCAGTACTTC
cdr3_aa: CSASKGTGAEQYF

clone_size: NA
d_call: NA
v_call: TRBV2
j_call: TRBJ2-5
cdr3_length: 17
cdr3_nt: TGTGCCAGCTCTCGGGGGACCGGGACCCGAGGACTTGCTAGTCCGTACTTC
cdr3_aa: CASSRGTGTRGLASPYF

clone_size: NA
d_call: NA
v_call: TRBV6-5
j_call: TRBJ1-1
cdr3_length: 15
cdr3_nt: TGTGCCAGCAGACCCCGGTCGACAGGGAACACTGAAGCTTTCTTT
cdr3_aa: CASRPRSTGNTEAFF

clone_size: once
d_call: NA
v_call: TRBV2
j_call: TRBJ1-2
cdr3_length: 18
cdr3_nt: TGTGCCAGCATTTTAACCCTCACGCGGACAGCCGTTAACTATGGCTACACCTTC
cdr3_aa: CASILTLTRTAVNYGYTF

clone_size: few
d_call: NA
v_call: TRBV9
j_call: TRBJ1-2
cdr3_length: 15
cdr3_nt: TGTGCCAGCAGCGTACTCGCAGGGGTTGAGGCTGGCTACACCTTC
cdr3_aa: CASSVLAGVEAGYTF

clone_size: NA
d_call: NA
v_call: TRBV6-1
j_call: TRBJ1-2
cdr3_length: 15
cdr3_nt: TGTGCCAGCAGTGAATCCCCTAATTTTTACTATGGCTACACCTTC
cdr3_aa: CASSESPNFYYGYTF

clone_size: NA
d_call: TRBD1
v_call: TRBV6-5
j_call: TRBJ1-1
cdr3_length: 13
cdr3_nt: TGTGCCAGCAGTACCCGAGACAGGGGAGAAGCTTTCTTT
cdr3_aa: CASSTRDRGEAFF

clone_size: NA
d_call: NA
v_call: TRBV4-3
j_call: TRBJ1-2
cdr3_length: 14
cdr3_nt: TGCGCCAGCAGCCACCCAACAGTGAACTATGGCTACACCTTC
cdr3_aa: CASSHPTVNYGYTF

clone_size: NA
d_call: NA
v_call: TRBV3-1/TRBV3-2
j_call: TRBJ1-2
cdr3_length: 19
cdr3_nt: TGTGCCAGCAGCCAAGATAATTCGGGGGATTTGCCCGCTAACTATGGCTACACCTTC
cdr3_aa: CASSQDNSGDLPANYGYTF

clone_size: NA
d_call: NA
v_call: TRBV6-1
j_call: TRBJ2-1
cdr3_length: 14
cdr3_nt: TGTGCCAGCAGTGAAGCGGAGGGTGGATTATACCAGTTCTTC
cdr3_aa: CASSEAEGGLYQFF